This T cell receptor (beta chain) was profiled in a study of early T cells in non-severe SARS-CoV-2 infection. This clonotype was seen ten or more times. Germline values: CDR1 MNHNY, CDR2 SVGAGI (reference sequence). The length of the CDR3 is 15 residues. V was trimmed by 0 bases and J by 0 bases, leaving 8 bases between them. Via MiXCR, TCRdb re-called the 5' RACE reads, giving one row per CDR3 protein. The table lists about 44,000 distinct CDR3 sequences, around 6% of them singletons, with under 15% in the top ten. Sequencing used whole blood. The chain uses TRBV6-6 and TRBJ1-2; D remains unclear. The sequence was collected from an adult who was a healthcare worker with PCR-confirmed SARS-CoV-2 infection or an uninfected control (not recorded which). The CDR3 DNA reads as TGTGCCAGCAGTTACTCGAACAGTGCTAACTATGGCTACACCTTC. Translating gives CASSYSNSANYGYTF.